These T cell receptor beta chains were read from a single sample in a study of blood T cell repertoires in COVID-19. Sequencing used immunoSEQ multiplex PCR; TCRdb keeps in-frame clones, though not all of them. This sample has 320,000 or so clones, with more than 85% found just once. The sample comprised PBMCs or T cells enriched from blood (not recorded which). Receptors were obtained from a woman younger than 45 who had recovered from COVID-19. CDR3s include the opening cysteine and the closing phenylalanine or tryptophan. D genes are given only for firm matches. Clone size, where shown, is once, few, many, or a class for clones that have expanded.

v_gene	j_gene	d_gene	abundance	CDR3aa	CDR3nt
TRBV7-9	TRBJ2-5	TRBD2	.	CASNLPSVGGGPGETQYF	TGTGCCAGCAACTTACCCTCGGTTGGCGGGGGGCCGGGGGAGACCCAGTACTTC
TRBV19	TRBJ2-1	.	.	CASSILSGTADEQFF	TGTGCCAGTAGTATATTATCCGGAACCGCGGATGAGCAGTTCTTC
TRBV27	TRBJ2-7	.	.	CASSLGGLASYEQYF	TGTGCCAGCAGTTTAGGGGGACTGGCCTCCTACGAGCAGTACTTC
TRBV4-3	TRBJ2-7	.	.	CASSQALTVDKHSYEQYF	TGCGCCAGCAGCCAAGCCCTAACGGTGGACAAACACTCCTACGAGCAGTACTTC
TRBV3-1/TRBV3-2	TRBJ2-1	.	.	CASSQEGPGVGSSYNEQFF	TGTGCCAGCAGCCAAGAAGGCCCAGGGGTTGGTAGTTCCTACAATGAGCAGTTCTTC
TRBV5-1	TRBJ1-1	.	.	CASSPSGSRDTEAFF	TGCGCCAGCAGCCCCTCAGGGTCCCGGGACACTGAAGCTTTCTTT
TRBV7-6	TRBJ1-1	.	.	CASSLAIGGNTEAFF	TGTGCCAGCAGCTTAGCTATCGGGGGGAACACTGAAGCTTTCTTT
TRBV5-5	TRBJ1-1	.	.	CASSPFGAVNTEAFF	TGTGCCAGCAGCCCCTTTGGGGCCGTGAACACTGAAGCTTTCTTT
TRBV5-1	TRBJ1-2	TRBD1	.	CASSLGQGQIYGYTF	TGCGCCAGCAGCTTAGGACAGGGGCAGATCTATGGCTACACCTTC
TRBV30	TRBJ2-1	TRBD2	.	CAWRGSGGALYNEQFF	TGTGCCTGGAGGGGCAGCGGGGGGGCTTTGTACAATGAGCAGTTCTTC
TRBV2	TRBJ1-6	.	few	CASMTGHHNSPLHF	TGTGCCAGCATGACGGGACACCACAATTCACCCCTCCACTTT
TRBV20-1	TRBJ1-2	.	once	CSARAGDGYTF	TGCAGTGCTAGGGCAGGGGATGGCTACACCTTC
TRBV2	TRBJ1-6	TRBD1	.	CASSDGTGRSPLHF	TGTGCCAGCAGTGACGGGACAGGGCGGTCACCCCTCCACTTT
TRBV9	TRBJ2-3	.	few	CASSLEGADTQYF	TGTGCCAGCAGCCTAGAAGGGGCAGATACGCAGTATTTT
TRBV7-9	TRBJ2-3	TRBD1	.	CASSRQGLDTQYF	TGTGCCAGCAGCCGACAGGGATTAGATACGCAGTATTTT
TRBV2	TRBJ1-5	.	.	CASSVRQSNQPQHF	TGTGCCAGCAGTGTCCGACAGAGCAATCAGCCCCAGCATTTT
TRBV6-2/TRBV6-3	TRBJ2-3	TRBD1	.	CASSFVQGQGYLADTQYF	TGTGCCAGCAGCTTCGTCCAGGGACAGGGGTACCTGGCGGATACGCAGTATTTT
TRBV30	TRBJ1-1	.	.	CAWSPGGTEAFF	TGTGCCTGGAGTCCGGGGGGCACTGAAGCTTTCTTT
TRBV3-1/TRBV3-2	TRBJ1-1	.	.	CASSQVTGSMRAFF	TGTGCCAGCAGCCAAGTTACTGGGTCGATGAGGGCTTTCTTT
TRBV9	TRBJ1-4	.	.	CASSVGAGALTTNEKLFF	TGTGCCAGCAGCGTAGGAGCAGGGGCTTTAACAACTAATGAAAAACTGTTTTTT
TRBV5-1	TRBJ2-1	.	.	CASSLGVQSSYNEQFF	TGCGCCAGCAGCTTGGGAGTCCAAAGCTCCTACAATGAGCAGTTCTTC
TRBV7-9	TRBJ2-2	.	.	CASSPGGGENTGELFF	TGTGCCAGCAGCCCTGGGGGCGGAGAGAACACCGGGGAGCTGTTTTTT
TRBV5-1	TRBJ2-5	TRBD2	.	CASSSGLAGGPETQYF	TGCGCCAGCAGCTCGGGACTAGCGGGGGGGCCGGAGACCCAGTACTTC
TRBV4-2	TRBJ2-5	.	few	CASSQEQGSQETQYF	TGTGCCAGCAGCCAAGAACAGGGCTCCCAAGAGACCCAGTACTTC
TRBV28	TRBJ2-7	TRBD1	.	CASSSQGADEQYF	TGTGCCAGCAGTTCACAGGGGGCCGACGAGCAGTACTTC
TRBV18	TRBJ1-1	.	.	CASSPRQTGENTEAFF	TGTGCCAGCTCACCAAGGCAGACAGGAGAGAACACTGAAGCTTTCTTT
TRBV2	TRBJ1-3	.	.	CASRLTASSGNTIYF	TGTGCCAGCAGGCTGACAGCCAGCTCTGGAAACACCATATATTTT
TRBV24-1	TRBJ2-5	TRBD1	.	CATSDWGRGTGGEETQYF	TGTGCCACCAGTGATTGGGGTCGGGGGACAGGGGGCGAAGAGACCCAGTACTTC
TRBV12-3/TRBV12-4	TRBJ1-5	TRBD1	.	CASSSDREGTQHF	TGTGCCAGCAGTTCGGACAGGGAGGGGACCCAGCATTTT
TRBV6-5	TRBJ1-2	TRBD1	.	CASAPDRDYGYTF	TGTGCCAGCGCCCCAGACAGGGACTATGGCTACACCTTC
TRBV7-6	TRBJ1-1	.	.	CASSQAAGDTEAFF	TGTGCCAGCAGCCAAGCGGCAGGGGATACTGAAGCTTTCTTT
TRBV11-2	TRBJ1-2	TRBD1	.	CASSPGTGGANYGYTF	TGTGCCAGCAGCCCCGGGACAGGGGGAGCTAACTATGGCTACACCTTC
TRBV5-8	TRBJ2-7	.	.	CASSPRLYEQYF	TGTGCCAGCAGCCCCAGGCTCTACGAGCAGTACTTC
TRBV3-1/TRBV3-2	TRBJ2-7	TRBD1	.	CASSLIPGGTYEQYF	TGTGCCAGCAGCCTAATTCCAGGGGGAACCTACGAGCAGTACTTC
TRBV5-4	TRBJ2-3	.	.	CASSRGGAPDTQYF	TGTGCCAGCAGCAGGGGAGGTGCCCCAGATACGCAGTATTTT
TRBV2	TRBJ2-7	TRBD2	.	CASSGGSGGTRSSYEQYF	TGTGCCAGCAGTGGTGGAAGCGGGGGGACCCGATCATCCTACGAGCAGTACTTC
TRBV24-1	TRBJ2-5	TRBD1	.	CATSDFQQGQETQYF	TGTGCCACCAGTGATTTTCAACAGGGGCAGGAGACCCAGTACTTC
TRBV5-1	TRBJ1-1	TRBD1	.	CASRRDRGPTEAFF	TGCGCCAGCAGGAGGGACAGGGGCCCCACTGAAGCTTTCTTT
TRBV7-9	TRBJ1-1	.	.	CASSLVGREGEAFF	TGTGCCAGCAGCTTAGTAGGCAGGGAAGGTGAAGCTTTCTTT
TRBV30	TRBJ1-4	TRBD1	once	CAWSGGQGSEKLFF	TGTGCCTGGAGTGGGGGACAGGGGAGTGAAAAACTGTTTTTT
TRBV5-1	TRBJ2-4	.	.	CASSTRTPLLAKNIQYF	TGCGCCAGCAGCACCCGGACTCCGCTTTTAGCCAAAAACATTCAGTACTTC
TRBV9	TRBJ2-5	.	few	CASSVAAGYQETQYF	TGTGCCAGCAGCGTAGCCGCCGGGTACCAAGAGACCCAGTACTTC